This T cell receptor beta chain stems from a study of T cells in Graves' hyperthyroidism and ophthalmopathy. With a duration under 2 months, the hyperthyroidism was newly diagnosed in patients aged 18 to 65. From roughly 10 ml of fresh peripheral blood, PBMCs were isolated. This clonotype came up many times. RNA transcripts yielded amplified TCR beta CDR3 regions. Initially, a first-round RT-PCR of the TCR CDR3 employed the HTBI primer set. TCRdb re-called the multiplex PCR reads with MiXCR, one entry per CDR3 protein. The sample includes about 420,000 distinct CDR3 sequences, roughly 14% seen only once; the top ten take around 7.7%. Sequencing used blood. The source is a woman younger than 30 with Graves' hyperthyroidism.

DNA for the CDR3: TGTGCCAGCAGTGAAGGGTTTTTCGGGACTAGCGGTTACGAGCAGTACTTC. Its translation: CASSEGFFGTSGYEQYF. The rearrangement links TRBV2 to TRBJ2-7; the match to TRBD2 covers 11 bases. V shed 1 base and J 4 bases; nucleotides not matched to a gene: 9. The CDR3 extends over 17 amino acids. The germline V gene has CDR1 SNHLY and CDR2 FYNNEI.